This entry describes one TCR beta chain. Based on its abundance in the sample, this clonotype is medium-sized (0.01 to 0.1%). Its specific antigen is unknown. There are no base qualities to consult, and no much larger clone falls within one base. The sample belongs to a study of CD8 T cells in ankylosing spondylitis listed by TCRdb under 2017. With respect to the entire study: The study profiled T cell receptor beta repertoires in healthy donors and ankylosing spondylitis patients to find disease-linked TCR variants. The full study cohort was made up of 25 ankylosing spondylitis patients and 108 healthy donors. Samples of peripheral blood were taken, and for ankylosing spondylitis patients, synovial fluid was collected as well.

Unmatched junction bases come to 7, with V trimmed by 0 bases and J by 10 bases. The germline V gene gives CDR1 as SGDLS and CDR2 as YYNGEE. The cysteine opens and the phenylalanine closes a CDR3 of 15 amino acids. The retained sequence is limited to the CDR3, 45 bases, with the frame set at the first base. What the authors observed across the whole study: A CD8+ phenotype was shown by the disease-linked clones, which were found at relatively low frequencies in peripheral blood. Blood from ankylosing spondylitis patients appeared to be characterized by a TCR beta motif composed of under ten highly homologous amino acid variants. Significant enrichment of the disease-linked clones was reported in matched synovial fluid samples from ankylosing spondylitis patients. Some of the motif variants had been reported before in the synovial fluid and blood of reactive arthritis patients, a finding that suggests common disease-initiation mechanisms.

The instrument given in TCRdb is Illumina HiSeq 2500. Quantitative 5'-RACE with molecular barcodes was used to prepare TCR beta libraries. Per the authors' processing: A new computational method, built on a probabilistic model of VDJ rearrangement, was used to identify disease-linked TCR variants. Through fastp at Q25 and MiXCR, TCRdb rebuilt clones from the public reads, retaining in-frame beta chains. Each record represents a unique CDR3 protein, reported with the most common genes and DNA among its rows. What appears here as the V and J calls and clone size reflects TCRdb's work, not the paper's. This sample is represented by 800 or so distinct CDR3 sequences; 2.6% of them were singletons. The ten top clones hold about 92% of the sample.

The clonotype was recovered from a male donor with ankylosing spondylitis or in good health (not recorded which). The receptor chain draws on TRBV9 and TRBJ2-1, and 10 bases in between align with TRBD2. Sequenced material: blood, either unsorted or a sorted T cell fraction (not recorded which). The CDR3 in this case is CASSVGASGRSEQFF. The bases are TGTGCCAGCAGCGTAGGTGCTAGCGGGAGATCCGAGCAGTTCTTC.